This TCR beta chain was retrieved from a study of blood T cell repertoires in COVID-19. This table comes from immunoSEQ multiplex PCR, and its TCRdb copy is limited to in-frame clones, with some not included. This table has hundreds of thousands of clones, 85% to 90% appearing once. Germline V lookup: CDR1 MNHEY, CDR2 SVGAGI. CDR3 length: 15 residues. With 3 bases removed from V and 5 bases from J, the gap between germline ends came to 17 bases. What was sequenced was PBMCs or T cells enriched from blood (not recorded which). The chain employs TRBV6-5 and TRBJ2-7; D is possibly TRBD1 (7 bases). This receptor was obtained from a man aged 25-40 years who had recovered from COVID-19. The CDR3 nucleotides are TGTGCCAGCAGTTATTCGTCCCAGGGGGGCGACGAGCAGTACTTC. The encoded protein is CASSYSSQGGDEQYF.